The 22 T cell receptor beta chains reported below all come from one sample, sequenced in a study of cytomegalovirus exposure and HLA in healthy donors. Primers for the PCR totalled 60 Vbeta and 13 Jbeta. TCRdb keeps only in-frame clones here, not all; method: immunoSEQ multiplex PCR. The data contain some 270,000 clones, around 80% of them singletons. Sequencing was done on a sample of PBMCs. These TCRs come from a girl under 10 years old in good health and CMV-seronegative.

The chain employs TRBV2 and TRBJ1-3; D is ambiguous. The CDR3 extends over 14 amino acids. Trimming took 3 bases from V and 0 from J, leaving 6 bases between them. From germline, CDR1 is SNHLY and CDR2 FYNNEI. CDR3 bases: TGTGCCAGCAGTGAGACAAGCTCTGGAAACACCATATATTTT. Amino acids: CASSETSSGNTIYF. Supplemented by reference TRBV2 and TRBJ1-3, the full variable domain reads EPEVTQTPSHQVTQMGQEVILRCVPISNHLYFYWYRQILGQKVEFLVSFYNNEISEKSEIFDDQFSVERPDGSNFTLKIRSTKLEDSAMYFCASSETSSGNTIYFGEGSWLTVV.

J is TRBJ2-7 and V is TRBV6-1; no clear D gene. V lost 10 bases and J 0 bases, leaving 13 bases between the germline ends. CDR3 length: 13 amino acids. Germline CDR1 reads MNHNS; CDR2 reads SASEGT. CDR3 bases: TGTGCCACCGCGGCAGTGCTCTCCTACGAGCAGTACTTC. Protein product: CATAAVLSYEQYF.

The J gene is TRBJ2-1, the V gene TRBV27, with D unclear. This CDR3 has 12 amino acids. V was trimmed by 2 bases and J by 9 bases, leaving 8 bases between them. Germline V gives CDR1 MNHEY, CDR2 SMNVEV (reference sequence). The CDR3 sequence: CASSLGPVEQFF. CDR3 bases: TGTGCCAGCAGTTTAGGGCCGGTTGAGCAGTTCTTC.

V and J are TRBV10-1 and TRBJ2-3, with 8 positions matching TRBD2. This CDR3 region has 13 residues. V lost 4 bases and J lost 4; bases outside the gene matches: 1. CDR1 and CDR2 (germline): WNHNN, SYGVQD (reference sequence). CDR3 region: CASSGLASDTQYF. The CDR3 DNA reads TGCGCCAGCAGTGGACTAGCGTCAGATACGCAGTATTTT.

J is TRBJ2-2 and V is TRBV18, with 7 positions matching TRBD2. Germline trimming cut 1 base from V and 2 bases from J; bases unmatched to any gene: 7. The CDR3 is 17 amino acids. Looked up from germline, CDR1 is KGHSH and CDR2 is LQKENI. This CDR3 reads CASSPLDLAANTGELFF. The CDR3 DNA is TGTGCCAGCTCACCACTGGATCTAGCGGCTAACACCGGGGAGCTGTTTTTT.

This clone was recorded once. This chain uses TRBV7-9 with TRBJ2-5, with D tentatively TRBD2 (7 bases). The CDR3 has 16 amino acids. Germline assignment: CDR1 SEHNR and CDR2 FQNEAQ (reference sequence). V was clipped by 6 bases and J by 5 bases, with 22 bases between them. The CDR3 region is CASSGGAGAGRETQYF. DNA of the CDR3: TGTGCCAGCAGTGGCGGCGCGGGGGCGGGTCGGGAGACCCAGTACTTC.

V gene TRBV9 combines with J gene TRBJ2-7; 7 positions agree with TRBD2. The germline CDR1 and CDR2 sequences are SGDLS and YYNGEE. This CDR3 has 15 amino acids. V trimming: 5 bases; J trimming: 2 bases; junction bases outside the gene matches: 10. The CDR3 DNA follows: TGTGCCAGCAGTCAAGAGGGGCGGGGGACCTACGAGCAGTACTTC. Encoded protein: CASSQEGRGTYEQYF.

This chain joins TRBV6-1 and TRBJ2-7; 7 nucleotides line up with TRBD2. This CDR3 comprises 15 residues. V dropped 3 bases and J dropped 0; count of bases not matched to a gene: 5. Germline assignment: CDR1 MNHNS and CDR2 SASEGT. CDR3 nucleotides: TGTGCCAGCAGTGATAGCGGGTCCCACTCCTACGAGCAGTACTTC. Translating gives CASSDSGSHSYEQYF.

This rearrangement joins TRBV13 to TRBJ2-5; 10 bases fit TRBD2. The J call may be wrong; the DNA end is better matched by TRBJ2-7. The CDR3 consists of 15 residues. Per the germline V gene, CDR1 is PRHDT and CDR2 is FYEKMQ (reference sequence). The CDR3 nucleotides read TGTGCCAGCAGGACTTCCCTAGCGGGAGATAACGAGCAGTACTTC. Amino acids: CASRTSLAGDNEQYF.

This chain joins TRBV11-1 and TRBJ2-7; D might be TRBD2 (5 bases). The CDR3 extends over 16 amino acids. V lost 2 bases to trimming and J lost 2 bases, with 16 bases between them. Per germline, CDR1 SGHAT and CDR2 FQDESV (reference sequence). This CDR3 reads CASSLSGRLTPYEQYF. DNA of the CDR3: TGTGCCAGCAGCTTATCGGGTCGACTAACCCCCTACGAGCAGTACTTC.

The DNA for the CDR3 is TGTGCCAGCAGGTGGGACCCGGGGAGGGGGAACACCGGGGAGCTGTTTTTT. It codes for CASRWDPGRGNTGELFF. The chain links TRBV2 to TRBJ2-2, with TRBD2 identical over 7 bases. This CDR3 contains 17 residues. Germline V gene sequence: CDR1 SNHLY, CDR2 FYNNEI. Trimming took 6 bases from V and 1 from J; bases not matched to a gene: 11.

DNA of the CDR3: TGTGCCAGCACTCCCTCGTTAGGACATAGCTCCTACGAGCAGTACTTC. Amino acids: CASTPSLGHSSYEQYF. This rearrangement joins TRBV27 to TRBJ2-7; maybe TRBD1 (5 bases). V lost 7 bases and J lost 0, with 19 bases in between. Germline V CDR1 and CDR2: MNHEY, SMNVEV (reference sequence). CDR3 size: 16 residues.

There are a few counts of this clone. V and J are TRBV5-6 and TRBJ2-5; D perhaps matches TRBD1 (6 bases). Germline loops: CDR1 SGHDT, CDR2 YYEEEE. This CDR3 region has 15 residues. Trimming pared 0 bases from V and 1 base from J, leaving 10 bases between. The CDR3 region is CASSLGTAAQETQYF. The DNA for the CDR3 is TGTGCCAGCAGCTTGGGGACAGCGGCCCAAGAGACCCAGTACTTC.

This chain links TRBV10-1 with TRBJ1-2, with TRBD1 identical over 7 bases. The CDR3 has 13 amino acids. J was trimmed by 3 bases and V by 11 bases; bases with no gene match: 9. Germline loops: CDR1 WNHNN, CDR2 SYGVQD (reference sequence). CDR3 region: CAGQQGRYYGYTF. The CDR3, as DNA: TGCGCCGGCCAACAGGGGCGCTACTATGGCTACACCTTC.

CDR3 nucleotides: TGTGCCAGCAGTTTTATGGGACTAGTGGGCTGGGGCTATACGCAGTATTTT. Translation: CASSFMGLVGWGYTQYF. The V call is TRBV28, the J call TRBJ2-3; 8 positions match TRBD2. CDR1 MDHEN and CDR2 SYDVKM come from the germline V gene. The CDR3 is 17 amino acids. Unmatched junction bases numbered 15, after V lost 3 bases and J lost 7 bases.

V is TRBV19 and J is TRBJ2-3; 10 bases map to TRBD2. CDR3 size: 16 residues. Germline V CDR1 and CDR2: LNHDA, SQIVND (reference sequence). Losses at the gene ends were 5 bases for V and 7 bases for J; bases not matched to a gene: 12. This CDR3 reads CASSALASGSINTQYF. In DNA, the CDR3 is TGTGCCAGTAGTGCCCTAGCTAGCGGGAGTATAAATACGCAGTATTTT.

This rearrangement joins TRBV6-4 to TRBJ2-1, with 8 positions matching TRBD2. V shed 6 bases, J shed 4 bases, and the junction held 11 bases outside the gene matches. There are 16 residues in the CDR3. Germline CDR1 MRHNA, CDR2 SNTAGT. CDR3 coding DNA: TGTGCCAGCAGGGACCCACTAGCGGTACGATACAATGAGCAGTTCTTC. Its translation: CASRDPLAVRYNEQFF.

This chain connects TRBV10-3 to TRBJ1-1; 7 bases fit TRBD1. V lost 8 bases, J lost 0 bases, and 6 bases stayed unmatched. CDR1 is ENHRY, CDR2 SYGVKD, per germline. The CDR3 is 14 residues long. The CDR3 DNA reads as TGTGCCATCGCTTGGACAGGCTTGAACACTGAAGCTTTCTTT. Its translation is CAIAWTGLNTEAFF.

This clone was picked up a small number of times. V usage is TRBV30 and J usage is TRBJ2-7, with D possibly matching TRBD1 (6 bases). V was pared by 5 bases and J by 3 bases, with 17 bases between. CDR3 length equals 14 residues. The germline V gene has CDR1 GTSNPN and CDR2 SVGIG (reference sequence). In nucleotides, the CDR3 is TGTGCCTGGGCCGAGGGGGAGAGTCTCTACGAGCAGTACTTC. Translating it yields CAWAEGESLYEQYF. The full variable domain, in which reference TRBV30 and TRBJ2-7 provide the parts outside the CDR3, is SQTIHQWPATLVQPVGSPLSLECTVEGTSNPNLYWYRQAAGRGLQLLFYSVGIGQISSEVPQNLSASRPQDRQFILSSKKLLLSDSGFYLCAWAEGESLYEQYFGPGTRLTVT.

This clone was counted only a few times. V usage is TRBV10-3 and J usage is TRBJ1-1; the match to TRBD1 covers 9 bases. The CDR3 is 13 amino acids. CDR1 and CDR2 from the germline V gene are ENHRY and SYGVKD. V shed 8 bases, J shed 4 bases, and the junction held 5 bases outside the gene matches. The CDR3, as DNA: TGTGCCATCTCCGGACAGGGGATCACTGAAGCTTTCTTT. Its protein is CAISGQGITEAFF.

CDR3 loop: CASKRTSGGGTDTQYF. CDR3 bases: TGTGCCAGCAAGAGGACTAGCGGGGGGGGGACAGATACGCAGTATTTT. The chain is built from TRBV2 and TRBJ2-3; 15 nucleotides align to TRBD2. Germline lookup yields CDR1 SNHLY and CDR2 FYNNEI. V trimming: 7 bases; J trimming: 3 bases; junction bases outside the gene matches: 5. The CDR3 is 16 amino acids.

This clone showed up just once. The CDR3 sequence is CAWSLGTYNSPLHF. The DNA of the CDR3 is TGTGCCTGGAGCCTCGGGACCTATAATTCACCCCTCCACTTT. The chain uses TRBV30 and TRBJ1-6; D is undetermined. Between the trimmed V and J ends, which lost 3 bases and 2 bases, there was a span of 8 bases. This CDR3 region has 14 residues. The germline V gene encodes CDR1 GTSNPN and CDR2 SVGIG (reference sequence).